This T cell receptor beta chain was captured by sequencing in a study of blood T cell repertoires in COVID-19. Assay: immunoSEQ multiplex PCR; the TCRdb copy retains only in-frame clones and omits some. The table shows fewer than 25,000 clones, with 75% to 90% occurring only once. A few counts support this clone. The germline V gene encodes CDR1 SEHNR and CDR2 FQNEAQ (reference sequence). J lost 2 bases, V lost 6 bases, and 8 bases had no gene match. The CDR3 length is 16 residues. The V and J genes are TRBV7-9 and TRBJ1-4; 8 positions match TRBD1. The sequence was collected from a human donor with acute or convalescent COVID-19. The donor label of this sample is uncertain. Sequencing was performed on peripheral blood. Here the CDR3 DNA reads TGTGCCAGCAGTCGACACAGGGGGAGGACTAATGAAAAACTGTTTTTT. Protein: CASSRHRGRTNEKLFF.